The sequence of this TCR beta chain was determined in a study of cytomegalovirus exposure and HLA in healthy donors. Study results and caveats: DRB1 showed the most TCR associations and HLA-C the fewest in a later analysis, as rates varied by HLA locus.

A word on this clone: Its antigen remains unidentified.

The PCR contained 60 Vbeta and 13 Jbeta primers. The method was immunoSEQ multiplex PCR; TCRdb's version includes in-frame clones alone and lacks a portion of them. The table lists around 170,000 clones, 82% of them singletons. CDR1 is MGHRA and CDR2 is YSYEKL in the germline V gene. Trimming shortened V by 1 base and J by 4 bases, and 8 bases separated the two germline ends. The CDR3 runs to 13 residues. Sequencing was carried out using PBMCs. The genes are TRBV4-1 and TRBJ2-7; tentatively, D is TRBD1 (5 bases). This clonotype originated in a man aged 40-49 years in good health and CMV-seronegative. The CDR3 sequence: CASSQAGLYEQYF. For the CDR3, the DNA is TGCGCCAGCAGCCAAGCAGGGCTGTACGAGCAGTACTTC.